This T cell receptor beta chain emerged from a study of somatic mutations in T cells in chronic GVHD (dated by TCRdb to 2018 to 2021). After removal of 4 bases from V and 6 bases from J, the junction retains 5 bases not matched to a gene. From the cysteine up to the phenylalanine, the CDR3 has a length of 15 residues. Just the 45-base CDR3 DNA is kept, in frame starting at base 1. CDR1 is given as SGHDT and CDR2 as YYEEEE, both from the germline V gene. To note about this clone: What antigen it recognizes has not been identified. Base qualities were left out, and no much larger clone turns up one base away.

For sorting, cells were stained with anti-CD3, anti-CD4, anti-CD8 and a Vbeta20 antibody from the IOTest Beta Mark kit and sorted on a FACSAria III to a purity above 98%. Peripheral blood was collected in sodium heparin tubes and mononuclear cells were isolated by Ficoll-Paque PLUS density gradient centrifugation. Before TCRbeta deep sequencing, the CD4+ Vbeta20+, CD4+ Vbeta20-, and CD8+ T cell fractions were FACS-sorted. Genomic DNA was isolated and then used for the TCRbeta deep sequencing. TCRbeta CDR3 sequencing and initial data processing were performed as a commercial service with the immunoSEQ assay. Regarding the original processing steps: IMGT was used to annotate V, D, J genes, while reads were demultiplexed, adapter and primer sequences were stripped out, and similar clones were merged through frequency-ratio clustering. Here the immuneACCESS table is served through TCRdb, limited to in-frame sequences with V and J called. Missing clones are a known gap in these copies; in checked studies unresolved V genes cover under half, and the rest lacks a known reason. The V and J calls and clone size were taken over from that table, and D and trimming were inferred from the DNA. Here the sample has approximately 14,000 clones; around 73% occur a single time. Clones ranked in the top ten supply roughly 32% of the sample.

This sequence was found in a male patient aged 50 to 59 with chronic graft-versus-host disease. After a transplant, the donor of the graft may account for some T cells. The material sequenced was Vbeta20-negative CD4+ T cells from blood. The sample's cell subset or site label is to be understood as: CD4+ T cells sorted as TCR Vbeta20 negative by flow cytometry. Recombination linked TRBV5-6 to TRBJ2-1; 12 bases in between match TRBD2. The DNA reads as follows: TGTGCCAGCAGCCGACCGGGACTAGCGGGCAATGAGCAGTTCTTC. Its translation is CASSRPGLAGNEQFF.